The 15 T cell receptor beta chains below were found in one sample sequenced in a study of beta chain features in type 1 diabetes. Sequencing targeted expressed TCRB transcripts, as all isolated RNA had been reverse transcribed. Some clones are missing from TCRdb's copy, which holds only in-frame ones; the method was immunoSEQ multiplex PCR. The data contain 150,000 to 190,000 clones, around 10% of them singletons. The sample comprised central memory CD4+ T cells from blood. The receptors come from a man aged 18 to 35 in good health.

V usage is TRBV9 and J usage is TRBJ1-3; 7 nucleotides align to TRBD1. The V and J ends lost 3 bases and 4 bases, in that order; junction bases with no gene match: 10. This CDR3 contains 16 residues. The germline V gene encodes CDR1 SGDLS and CDR2 YYNGEE. The CDR3 sequence is CASSDLPWTGGNTIYF. CDR3 DNA sequence: TGTGCCAGCAGCGATCTTCCTTGGACAGGAGGAAACACCATATATTTT.

This clone was seen a handful of times. This chain connects TRBV6-4 to TRBJ2-1; 10 nucleotides agree with TRBD2. The V gene end was trimmed by 6 bases and the J gene end by 6 bases; junction bases not matched to a gene: 11. This CDR3 is 16 amino acids long. Germline loops: CDR1 MRHNA, CDR2 SNTAGT. The CDR3 protein is CASSPRASGRGNEQFF. CDR3 nucleotides: TGTGCCAGCAGCCCCCGGGCGAGCGGGAGGGGCAATGAGCAGTTCTTC.

This chain connects TRBV7-9 to TRBJ1-1; possibly TRBD1 for D (5 bases). The CDR3 is made up of 12 amino acids. Germline CDR1 reads SEHNR; CDR2 reads FQNEAQ (reference sequence). Trimming pared 1 base from V and 9 bases from J, leaving 9 bases between. CDR3 in DNA: TGTGCCAGCAGCTTAGAAGGGGTAAAAGCTTTCTTT. Translated: CASSLEGVKAFF.

This clone was seen a few times. The chain's CDR3 is CASLRTTSYGYTF. The CDR3 coding sequence is TGTGCCAGCCTGAGGACAACCTCCTATGGCTACACCTTC. The gene calls are TRBV6-6 and TRBJ1-2, with D possibly matching TRBD1 (5 bases). Germline V gives CDR1 MNHNY, CDR2 SVGAGI (reference sequence). V lost 8 bases to trimming and J lost 4 bases, with 14 bases between them. The CDR3 extends over 13 amino acids.

V and J are TRBV9 and TRBJ2-5, with TRBD1 identical over 10 bases. This CDR3 has 17 residues. Germline CDR1 SGDLS, CDR2 YYNGEE. V gave up 6 bases and J gave up 1 base; unmatched junction bases: 12. DNA for the CDR3: TGTGCCAGCACCCGACAGGGGGCCGTAGGTGGCCAAGAGACCCAGTACTTC. Translated, it gives CASTRQGAVGGQETQYF.

V usage is TRBV25-1 and J usage is TRBJ2-3; 10 bases fit TRBD1. Germline CDR1 MGHDK, CDR2 SYGVNS. This CDR3 spans 15 amino acids. The ends lost 5 bases at V and 4 bases at J; junction bases unmatched: 6. The CDR3 DNA follows: TGTGCCAGCAGTAAAGCGACAGGGGGCGCAGATACGCAGTATTTT. Its protein is CASSKATGGADTQYF.

This clone was detected only a few times. The gene calls are TRBV16 and TRBJ2-5; TRBD1 is a possible D gene (6 bases). V shed 0 bases and J shed 4 bases, with 9 bases lying between them. Per the germline V gene, CDR1 is KGHSY and CDR2 is FQNENV. The length of the CDR3 is 14 residues. The CDR3: CASSQSARGETQYF. CDR3 DNA sequence: TGTGCCAGCAGCCAATCAGCCAGGGGAGAGACCCAGTACTTC.

The V and J genes are TRBV5-1 and TRBJ2-1, with D perhaps matching TRBD2 (5 bases). CDR3 length: 12 amino acids. The germline V gene has CDR1 SGHRS and CDR2 YFSETQ. Trimming cost V 4 bases and J 7 bases, with 9 bases left between them. The CDR3 region has the DNA TGCGCCAGCAGCCCCGGGGAAAATGAGCAGTTCTTC. It translates to CASSPGENEQFF.

The genes are TRBV7-2 and TRBJ2-1; no definite D call. This CDR3 comprises 15 residues. The germline V and J ends were trimmed by 7 bases and 5 bases, with 18 bases remaining between them. Germline V gives CDR1 SGHTA, CDR2 FQGNSA. The CDR3 sequence is CASTPPPNYNNEQFF. The DNA of the CDR3 is TGTGCCAGCACCCCGCCCCCTAATTATAACAATGAGCAGTTCTTC.

This clone was found a few times. DNA of the CDR3: TGTGCCAGCAGCTTTCGTCTCACAGATACGCAGTATTTT. This codes for CASSFRLTDTQYF. The J gene is TRBJ2-3, the V gene TRBV5-5; D is undetermined. Trimming stripped 2 bases from V and 2 bases from J, with 6 bases between. The CDR3 is 13 amino acids. The germline V gene encodes CDR1 SGHKS and CDR2 YYEKEE (reference sequence).

By sample fraction, this clone is medium-sized. The genes are TRBV7-2 and TRBJ1-5, with TRBD1 identical over 9 bases. V dropped 3 bases and J dropped 3; count of bases not matched to a gene: 3. The CDR3 consists of 15 residues. Per the germline V gene, CDR1 is SGHTA and CDR2 is FQGNSA. The CDR3 protein is CASSLGQGNNQPQHF. The CDR3 nucleotides are TGTGCCAGCAGCTTGGGACAGGGAAACAATCAGCCCCAGCATTTT.

This clone was found a few times. The V and J genes are TRBV20-1 and TRBJ2-5; D remains ambiguous. CDR1 and CDR2 (germline): DFQATT, SNEGSKA (reference sequence). The V end lost 6 bases, the J end lost 5 bases, and 7 bases lay between the germline ends. The length of the CDR3 is 10 residues. This chain's CDR3 is CSAAGETQYF. For the CDR3, the DNA is TGCAGTGCCGCCGGGGAGACCCAGTACTTC.

The chain employs TRBV2 and TRBJ2-7, with 8 nucleotides matching TRBD2. V dropped 2 bases and J dropped 0; count of bases not matched to a gene: 9. CDR3 size: 17 residues. Germline-derived CDR1 and CDR2 are SNHLY and FYNNEI. CDR3 nucleotides: TGTGCCAGCAGTGAACCCCTGTACGGGGGGGTCTCCTACGAGCAGTACTTC. This gives the protein CASSEPLYGGVSYEQYF.

The genes are TRBV4-2 and TRBJ2-5; D call uncertain. Germline values: CDR1 LGHNA, CDR2 YNFKEQ. V was clipped by 0 bases and J by 5 bases, with 10 bases between them. This CDR3 spans 14 amino acids. CDR3 in amino acids: CASSQELKGETQYF. CDR3 sequence (DNA): TGTGCCAGCAGCCAAGAACTGAAGGGCGAGACCCAGTACTTC.

The CDR3: CASSVQAGGSYNEQFF. CDR3 in DNA: TGTGCCAGCAGCGTACAAGCGGGAGGGTCCTACAATGAGCAGTTCTTC. The chain is built from TRBV9 and TRBJ2-1; 10 bases are a match to TRBD2. The CDR3 consists of 16 residues. Germline V gene lookup returns CDR1 SGDLS and CDR2 YYNGEE. Trimming cost V 1 base and J 1 base; bases outside gene matches: 2.